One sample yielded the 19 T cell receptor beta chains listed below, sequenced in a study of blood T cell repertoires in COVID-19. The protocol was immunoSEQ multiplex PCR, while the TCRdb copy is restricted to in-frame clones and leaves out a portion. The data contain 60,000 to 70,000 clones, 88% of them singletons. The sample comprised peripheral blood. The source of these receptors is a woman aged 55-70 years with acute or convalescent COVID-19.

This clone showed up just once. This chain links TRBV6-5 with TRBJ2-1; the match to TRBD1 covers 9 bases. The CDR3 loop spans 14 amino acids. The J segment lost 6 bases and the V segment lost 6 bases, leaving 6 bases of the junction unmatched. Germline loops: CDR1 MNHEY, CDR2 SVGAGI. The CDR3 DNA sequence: TGTGCCAGCAGCCGGGACAGGGCGGCCAATGAGCAGTTCTTC. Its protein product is CASSRDRAANEQFF.

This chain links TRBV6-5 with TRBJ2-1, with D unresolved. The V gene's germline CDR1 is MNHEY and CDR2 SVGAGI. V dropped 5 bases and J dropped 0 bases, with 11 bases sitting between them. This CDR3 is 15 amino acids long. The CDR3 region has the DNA TGTGCCAGCAGTCCCTCCCCGAGCTCCTACAATGAGCAGTTCTTC. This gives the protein CASSPSPSSYNEQFF.

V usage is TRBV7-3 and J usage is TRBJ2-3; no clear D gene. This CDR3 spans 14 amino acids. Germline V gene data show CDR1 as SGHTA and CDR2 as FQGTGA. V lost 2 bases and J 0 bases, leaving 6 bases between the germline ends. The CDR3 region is CASSLRASTDTQYF. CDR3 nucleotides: TGTGCCAGCAGCTTACGAGCGAGCACAGATACGCAGTATTTT.

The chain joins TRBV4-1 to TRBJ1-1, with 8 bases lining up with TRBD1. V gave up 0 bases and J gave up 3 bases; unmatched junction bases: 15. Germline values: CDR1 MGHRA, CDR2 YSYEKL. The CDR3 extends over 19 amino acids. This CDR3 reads CASSQDAPDRADGDTEAFF. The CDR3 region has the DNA TGCGCCAGCAGCCAAGATGCACCGGACAGGGCAGACGGGGACACTGAAGCTTTCTTT.

For the CDR3, the DNA is TGTGCCAGCAGCCCCCGTGTAGGGGGCTTCTATGGCTACACCTTC. Its protein product is CASSPRVGGFYGYTF. The chain links TRBV7-2 to TRBJ1-2; 7 positions agree with TRBD1. This CDR3 region has 15 residues. V trimming: 5 bases; J trimming: 4 bases; junction bases outside the gene matches: 10. Germline CDR1 SGHTA, CDR2 FQGNSA.

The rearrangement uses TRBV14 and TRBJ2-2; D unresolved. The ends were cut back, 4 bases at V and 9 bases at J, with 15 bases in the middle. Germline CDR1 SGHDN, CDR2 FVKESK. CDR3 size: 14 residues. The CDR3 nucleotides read TGTGCCAGCAGCCTCATGCTACGCGGTCGGGAGCTGTTTTTT. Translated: CASSLMLRGRELFF. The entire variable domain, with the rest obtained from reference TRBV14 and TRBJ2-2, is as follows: EAGVTQFPSHSVIEKGQTVTLRCDPISGHDNLYWYRRVMGKEIKFLLHFVKESKQDESGMPNNRFLAERTGGTYSTLKVQPAELEDSGVYFCASSLMLRGRELFFGEGSRLTVL.

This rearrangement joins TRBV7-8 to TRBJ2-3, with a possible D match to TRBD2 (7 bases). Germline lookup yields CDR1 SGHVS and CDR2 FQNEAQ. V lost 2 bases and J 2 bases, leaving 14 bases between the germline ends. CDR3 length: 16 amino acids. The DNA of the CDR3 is TGTGCCAGCAGCTTATTAGGAGGGGGGGTCACAGATACGCAGTATTTT. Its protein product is CASSLLGGGVTDTQYF.

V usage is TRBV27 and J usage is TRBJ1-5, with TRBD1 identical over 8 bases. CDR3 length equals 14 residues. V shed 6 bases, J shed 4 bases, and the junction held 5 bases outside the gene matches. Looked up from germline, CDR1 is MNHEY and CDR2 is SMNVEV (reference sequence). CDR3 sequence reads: CASSLTGANQPQHF. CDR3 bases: TGTGCCAGCAGCCTGACAGGGGCGAATCAGCCCCAGCATTTT.

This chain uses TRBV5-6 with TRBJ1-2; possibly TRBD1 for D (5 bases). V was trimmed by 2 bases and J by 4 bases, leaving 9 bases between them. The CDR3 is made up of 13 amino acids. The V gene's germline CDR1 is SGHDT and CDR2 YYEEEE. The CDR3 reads CASSLSGPYGYTF. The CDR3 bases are TGTGCCAGCAGCTTATCAGGGCCCTATGGCTACACCTTC.

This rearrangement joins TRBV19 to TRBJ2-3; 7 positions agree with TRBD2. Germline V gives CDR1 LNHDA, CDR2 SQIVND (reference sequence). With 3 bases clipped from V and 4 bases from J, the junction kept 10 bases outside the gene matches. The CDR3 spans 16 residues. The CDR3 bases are TGTGCCAGTAGTATTTCGGGGGAGGGCCGATCAGATACGCAGTATTTT. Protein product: CASSISGEGRSDTQYF.

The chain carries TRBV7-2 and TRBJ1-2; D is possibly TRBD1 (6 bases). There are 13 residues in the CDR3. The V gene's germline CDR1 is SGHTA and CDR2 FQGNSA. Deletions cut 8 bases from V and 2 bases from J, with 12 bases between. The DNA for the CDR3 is TGTGCCAGCGTCCTCCAGGGGAACTATGGCTACACCTTC. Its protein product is CASVLQGNYGYTF.

CDR3 DNA sequence: TGTGCCAGCAGCCAAGTCGGGGTGAATTCACCCCTCCACTTT. It yields the protein CASSQVGVNSPLHF. The chain uses TRBV3-1 (or the pseudogene TRBV3-2) and TRBJ1-6; D remains ambiguous. The germline V gene encodes CDR1 LGHDT and CDR2 YNNKEL (reference sequence). The CDR3 covers 14 residues. The V end was cut by 1 base, the J end by 7 bases, with 8 bases between.

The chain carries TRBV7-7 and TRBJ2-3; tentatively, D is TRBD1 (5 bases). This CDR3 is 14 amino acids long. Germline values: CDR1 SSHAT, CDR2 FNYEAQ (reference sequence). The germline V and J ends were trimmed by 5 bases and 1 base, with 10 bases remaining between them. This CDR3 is CASSKGLGTDTQYF. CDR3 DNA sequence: TGTGCCAGCAGCAAGGGGCTTGGCACAGATACGCAGTATTTT.

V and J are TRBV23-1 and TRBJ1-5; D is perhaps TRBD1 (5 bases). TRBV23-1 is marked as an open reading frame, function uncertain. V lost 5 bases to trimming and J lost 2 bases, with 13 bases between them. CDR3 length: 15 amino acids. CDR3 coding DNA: TGCGCCAGCAGTAAAAGGGCAGGGTGCAATCAGCCCCAGCATTTT. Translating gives CASSKRAGCNQPQHF.

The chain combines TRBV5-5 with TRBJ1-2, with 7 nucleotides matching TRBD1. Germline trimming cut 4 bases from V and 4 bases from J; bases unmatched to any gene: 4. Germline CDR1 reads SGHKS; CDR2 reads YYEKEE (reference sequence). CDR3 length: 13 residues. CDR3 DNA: TGTGCCAGCAGCCGGGACAGTGGCTATGGCTACACCTTC. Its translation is CASSRDSGYGYTF.

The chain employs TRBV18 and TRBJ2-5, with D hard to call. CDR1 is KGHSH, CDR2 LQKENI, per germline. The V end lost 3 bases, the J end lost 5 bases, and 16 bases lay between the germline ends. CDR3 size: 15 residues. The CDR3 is CASSPSPREVETQYF. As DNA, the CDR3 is TGTGCCAGCTCACCTTCACCTAGAGAGGTGGAGACCCAGTACTTC.

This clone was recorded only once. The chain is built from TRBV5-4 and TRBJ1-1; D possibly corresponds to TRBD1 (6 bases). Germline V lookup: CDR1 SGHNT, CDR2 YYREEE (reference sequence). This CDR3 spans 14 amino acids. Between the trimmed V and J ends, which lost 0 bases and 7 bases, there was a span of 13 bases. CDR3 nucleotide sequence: TGTGCCAGCAGCTTGGGGGGGCCGGGAGGTGAAGCTTTCTTT. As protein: CASSLGGPGGEAFF.

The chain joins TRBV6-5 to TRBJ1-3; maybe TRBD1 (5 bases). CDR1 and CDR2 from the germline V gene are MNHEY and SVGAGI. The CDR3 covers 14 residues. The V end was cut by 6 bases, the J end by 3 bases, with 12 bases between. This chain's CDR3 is CASRQGSGGNTIYF. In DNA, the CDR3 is TGTGCCAGCAGGCAGGGTTCTGGTGGAAACACCATATATTTT.

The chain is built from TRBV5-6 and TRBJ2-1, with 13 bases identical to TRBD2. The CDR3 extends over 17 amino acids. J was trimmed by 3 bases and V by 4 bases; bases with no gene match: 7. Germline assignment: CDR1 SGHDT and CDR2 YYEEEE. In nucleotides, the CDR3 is TGTGCCAGCAGCACCCGACTAGCGGGGGGCATCTACAATGAGCAGTTCTTC. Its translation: CASSTRLAGGIYNEQFF. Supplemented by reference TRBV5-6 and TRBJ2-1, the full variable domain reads DAGVTQSPTHLIKTRGQQVTLRCSPKSGHDTVSWYQQALGQGPQFIFQYYEEEERQRGNFPDRFSGHQFPNYSSELNVNALLLGDSALYLCASSTRLAGGIYNEQFFGPGTRLTVL.